Shown below are 28 T cell receptor beta chains from a single sample sequenced in a study of cytomegalovirus exposure and HLA in healthy donors. TCRdb's copy holds only in-frame clones and misses some; the assay was immunoSEQ multiplex PCR. The sample lists 300,000 to 350,000 clones; 88% were seen once. Input material: PBMCs. The receptors derive from a man younger than 40 in good health and CMV-seronegative.

Notes on this clone: At the DNA level, this CDR3 is encoded by other sequences in the same sample as well. This chain joins TRBV5-1 and TRBJ2-5; TRBD1 matches at 7 bases. After removal of 5 bases from V and 4 bases from J, the junction contained 5 bases not matched to a gene. In germline, CDR1 is SGHRS, CDR2 YFSETQ. The CDR3 loop spans 13 amino acids. The CDR3 coding sequence is TGCGCCAGCAGTCTAGGGGGCGGAGAGACCCAGTACTTC. As protein: CASSLGGGETQYF. The complete variable domain, with remaining parts taken from reference TRBV5-1 and TRBJ2-5, reads KAGVTQTPRYLIKTRGQQVTLSCSPISGHRSVSWYQQTPGQGLQFLFEYFSETQRNKGNFPGRFSGRQFSNSRSEMNVSTLELGDSALYLCASSLGGGETQYFGPGTRLLVL.

The V gene is TRBV6-6, the J gene TRBJ1-6, with TRBD1 matching over 10 bases. This CDR3 is built from 15 residues. The V gene end was trimmed by 5 bases and the J gene end by 6 bases; junction bases not matched to a gene: 4. CDR1 is MNHNY, CDR2 SVGAGI, per germline (reference sequence). CDR3 sequence reads: CASSKGQGVNSPLHF. In DNA form, the CDR3 reads TGTGCCAGCAGTAAAGGACAGGGGGTTAATTCACCCCTCCACTTT.

The gene calls are TRBV4-3 and TRBJ2-1; no definite D call. In germline, CDR1 is LGHNA, CDR2 YSLEER. The ends were cut back, 0 bases at V and 6 bases at J, with 12 bases in the middle. The CDR3 runs 15 residues. The CDR3 spells CASSQEMVTGNEQFF. As DNA, the CDR3 is TGCGCCAGCAGCCAAGAGATGGTTACGGGCAATGAGCAGTTCTTC.

This chain connects TRBV7-2 to TRBJ2-5; D uncertain. The CDR3 is 13 amino acids. Trimming left V 2 bases short and J 2 bases short, with 6 bases between. Germline V lookup: CDR1 SGHTA, CDR2 FQGNSA. Here the CDR3 DNA reads TGTGCCAGCAGCTTATTCTTTCAAGAGACCCAGTACTTC. This translates into CASSLFFQETQYF.

This CDR3 reads CATSRSQGATGANVLTF. CDR3 nucleotides: TGTGCCACCAGCAGATCACAGGGGGCGACTGGGGCCAACGTCCTGACTTTC. The J gene is TRBJ2-6, the V gene TRBV15; 9 nucleotides line up with TRBD1. CDR1 LNHNV and CDR2 YYDKDF come from the germline V gene (reference sequence). The CDR3 loop spans 17 amino acids. With V trimmed by 2 bases and J by 2 bases, 4 bases remained unmatched.

Note on this clone: The same CDR3 can be traced to other DNA sequences in this sample. The J gene is TRBJ2-7, the V gene TRBV7-9; no definite D call. V dropped 2 bases and J dropped 7 bases, with 6 bases sitting between them. This CDR3 region has 11 residues. In germline, CDR1 is SEHNR, CDR2 FQNEAQ (reference sequence). The CDR3 loop reads CASSLFGEQYF. In DNA form, the CDR3 reads TGTGCCAGCAGCTTATTCGGGGAGCAGTACTTC.

This chain uses TRBV7-8 with TRBJ2-7, with 7 bases aligning to TRBD2. CDR1 is SGHVS and CDR2 is FQNEAQ in the germline V gene. The CDR3 has 15 amino acids. V trimming: 5 bases; J trimming: 3 bases; junction bases outside the gene matches: 10. In DNA form, the CDR3 reads TGTGCCAGCAGCAGCTCGGGACTACCTAACTACGAGCAGTACTTC. Its translation: CASSSSGLPNYEQYF.

This chain connects TRBV6-6 to TRBJ1-2, with TRBD1 matching over 9 bases. The CDR3 has 13 amino acids. V lost 10 bases, J lost 5 bases, and 8 bases stayed unmatched. Germline V lookup: CDR1 MNHNY, CDR2 SVGAGI (reference sequence). CDR3 sequence reads: CATRWTGDYGYTF. The DNA of the CDR3 is TGTGCCACCAGGTGGACAGGGGATTATGGCTACACCTTC.

The chain is built from TRBV5-1 and TRBJ1-6; no firm D call. Germline values: CDR1 SGHRS, CDR2 YFSETQ. The CDR3 covers 15 residues. Trimming removed 0 bases from V and 2 bases from J, with 6 bases in between. The CDR3, as DNA: TGCGCCAGCAGCTTGGAACCTACCTATAATTCACCCCTCCACTTT. Protein product: CASSLEPTYNSPLHF.

V gene TRBV9 combines with J gene TRBJ2-3; perhaps TRBD2 as D (7 bases). The CDR3 spans 16 residues. V was shortened by 0 bases and J by 1 base, with 12 bases between the two germline ends. CDR1 and CDR2 (germline): SGDLS, YYNGEE. Here the CDR3 DNA reads TGTGCCAGCAGCGTAGGGGGGGGCTTGGGCACAGATACGCAGTATTTT. Protein product: CASSVGGGLGTDTQYF.

The rearrangement links TRBV19 to TRBJ1-1; D may be TRBD1 (6 bases). V lost 1 base, J lost 1 base, and 13 bases lay in between. The CDR3 consists of 16 residues. Germline CDR1 is LNHDA and CDR2 is SQIVND (reference sequence). CDR3 residues: CASSIVGGRANTEAFF. Written as DNA, the CDR3 is TGTGCCAGTAGTATAGTCGGGGGGCGTGCGAACACTGAAGCTTTCTTT.

This chain joins TRBV6-5 and TRBJ2-3; D ambiguous. Trimming pared 2 bases from V and 6 bases from J, leaving 15 bases between. The V gene's germline CDR1 is MNHEY and CDR2 SVGAGI. The length of the CDR3 is 15 residues. The CDR3 sequence is CASSYAGSTSDTQYF. In DNA form, the CDR3 reads TGTGCCAGCAGTTACGCCGGGTCGACCTCCGATACGCAGTATTTT.

The chain recombines TRBV4-2 with TRBJ2-5; D remains unclear. This CDR3 contains 16 residues. In germline, CDR1 is LGHNA, CDR2 YNFKEQ. Trimming shortened V by 1 base and J by 3 bases, and 15 bases separated the two germline ends. CDR3 protein: CASSQVGSESEETQYF. CDR3 coding DNA: TGTGCCAGCAGCCAAGTCGGGTCAGAAAGTGAAGAGACCCAGTACTTC.

This clone has just a few counts. This chain uses TRBV10-2 with TRBJ2-3, with no clear D. The CDR3 runs 14 residues. V lost 8 bases, J lost 0 bases, and 12 bases lay in between. Germline values: CDR1 WSHSY, CDR2 SAAADI. DNA for the CDR3: TGCGCCAGCGGCAGTATGCCTAGCACAGATACGCAGTATTTT. Its protein product is CASGSMPSTDTQYF.

This chain connects TRBV6-5 to TRBJ1-1; 7 positions agree with TRBD1. This CDR3 contains 14 residues. In germline, CDR1 is MNHEY, CDR2 SVGAGI. V lost 8 bases, J lost 1 base, and 7 bases stayed unmatched. The CDR3 region has the DNA TGTGCCAGCTCAATCAGGGGGTCGAACACTGAAGCTTTCTTT. Translation: CASSIRGSNTEAFF.

This chain connects TRBV27 to TRBJ2-7, with 9 nucleotides matching TRBD2. The CDR3 is 16 residues long. From germline, CDR1 is MNHEY and CDR2 SMNVEV (reference sequence). V was clipped by 4 bases and J by 6 bases; unmatched bases: 13. CDR3 DNA: TGTGCCAGCAGTTCTTTCGCGGGGGGGGGTGTTGGCGAGCAGTACTTC. Its translation: CASSSFAGGGVGEQYF.

The chain recombines TRBV19 with TRBJ1-5, with TRBD1 as a possible D gene (5 bases). Trimming took off 5 bases at V and 6 bases at J, with 11 bases between the two ends. This CDR3 has 13 amino acids. Per the germline V gene, CDR1 is LNHDA and CDR2 is SQIVND (reference sequence). The CDR3 region has the DNA TGTGCCAGTAGTTTCAGGGTTAGTCAGCCCCAGCATTTT. Its translation: CASSFRVSQPQHF.

The J gene is TRBJ2-5, the V gene TRBV5-1; 8 positions agree with TRBD1. This CDR3 region has 17 residues. The V gene end was trimmed by 0 bases and the J gene end by 2 bases; junction bases not matched to a gene: 9. The germline V gene has CDR1 SGHRS and CDR2 YFSETQ. The CDR3 loop reads CASSLARDRLIQETQYF. The CDR3 coding sequence is TGCGCCAGCAGCTTGGCCCGGGACAGGTTGATACAAGAGACCCAGTACTTC.

The chain uses TRBV27 and TRBJ1-1; D may be TRBD1 (6 bases). V lost 5 bases and J 1 base, leaving 14 bases between the germline ends. In germline, CDR1 is MNHEY, CDR2 SMNVEV (reference sequence). The CDR3 length is 15 residues. The DNA of the CDR3 is TGTGCCAGCAGTGCGTACAGGGCTAGGAACACTGAAGCTTTCTTT. Translated, it gives CASSAYRARNTEAFF.

The rearrangement uses TRBV5-4 and TRBJ2-7; the D gene is possibly TRBD2 (6 bases). The CDR3 runs to 14 residues. V was pared by 0 bases and J by 2 bases, with 9 bases between. Germline assignment: CDR1 SGHNT and CDR2 YYREEE (reference sequence). The DNA for the CDR3 is TGTGCCAGCAGCTTGGAGCGGGTACCCTACGAGCAGTACTTC. Residues: CASSLERVPYEQYF.

The CDR3 reads CASRQASGLLTDTQYF. The CDR3 DNA is TGTGCAAGTCGCCAAGCTTCGGGTCTACTCACAGATACGCAGTATTTT. The chain carries TRBV12-2 and TRBJ2-3; the table's D call TRBD2 went unverified against the DNA. TRBV12-2 is flagged as a pseudogene. The CDR3 loop spans 16 amino acids.

This chain joins TRBV11-2 and TRBJ1-2, with TRBD1 as a possible D gene (6 bases). V was trimmed by 4 bases and J by 6 bases, leaving 9 bases between them. Germline CDR1 reads SGHAT; CDR2 reads FQNNGV. The CDR3 runs to 12 residues. The CDR3 coding sequence is TGTGCCAGCAGCTCGGACAGAGATGGCTACACCTTC. Translation gives CASSSDRDGYTF.

This chain joins TRBV7-8 and TRBJ2-7; 10 bases map to TRBD1. The CDR3 covers 14 residues. The V segment lost 3 bases and the J segment 4 bases; nucleotides outside the gene matches: 3. Germline V CDR1 and CDR2: SGHVS, FQNEAQ. This CDR3 reads CASSFGTGAYEQYF. CDR3 coding DNA: TGTGCCAGCAGCTTCGGGACAGGGGCATACGAGCAGTACTTC.

This chain joins TRBV7-9 and TRBJ2-1, with D possibly being TRBD2 (7 bases). V dropped 5 bases and J dropped 8 bases, with 10 bases sitting between them. Germline V gene lookup returns CDR1 SEHNR and CDR2 FQNEAQ (reference sequence). The CDR3 extends over 12 amino acids. This CDR3 is CASSPGGDEQFF. CDR3 DNA sequence: TGTGCCAGCAGCCCGGGGGGCGATGAGCAGTTCTTC.

This chain connects TRBV6-5 to TRBJ2-7, with D tentatively TRBD2 (7 bases). Looked up from germline, CDR1 is MNHEY and CDR2 is SVGAGI. V gave up 0 bases and J gave up 4 bases, with 16 bases separating them. The CDR3 runs 16 residues. In DNA form, the CDR3 reads TGTGCCAGCAGTTACTCCGGGGGGCTATCATATTACGAGCAGTACTTC. Residues: CASSYSGGLSYYEQYF.

The V gene is TRBV19, the J gene TRBJ1-1, with 9 positions matching TRBD1. The CDR3 has 14 amino acids. With 3 bases clipped from V and 4 bases from J, the junction kept 3 bases outside the gene matches. Germline V lookup: CDR1 LNHDA, CDR2 SQIVND (reference sequence). The CDR3 spells CASSMRQGVTEAFF. CDR3 sequence (DNA): TGTGCCAGTAGTATGAGACAGGGGGTCACTGAAGCTTTCTTT.

The genes are TRBV2 and TRBJ1-5, with D possibly matching TRBD1 (6 bases). The V gene lost 4 bases and the J gene lost 9 bases, with 16 bases spanning the gap. The CDR3 is 14 amino acids. Per the germline V gene, CDR1 is SNHLY and CDR2 is FYNNEI. The chain's CDR3 is CASSGGQATRPQHF. CDR3 bases: TGTGCCAGCAGTGGGGGGCAGGCCACGCGGCCCCAGCATTTT.

V is TRBV7-8 and J is TRBJ2-7, with D possibly matching TRBD1 (6 bases). The CDR3 is made up of 16 amino acids. Trimming took off 1 base at V and 4 bases at J, with 17 bases between the two ends. The germline gives CDR1 SGHVS, CDR2 FQNEAQ. The CDR3 is CASSLVRTARPYEQYF. The DNA of the CDR3 is TGTGCCAGCAGCTTAGTACGGACAGCCCGGCCTTACGAGCAGTACTTC.